A selection of T cell receptor beta chains follows, all from one sample in a study of cytomegalovirus exposure and HLA in healthy donors. Produced via immunoSEQ multiplex PCR; TCRdb's table is partial and in-frame only. The sample table includes approximately 110,000 clones. The sample consisted of PBMCs. Source of these receptors: a man younger than 40 in good health and CMV-seronegative. Each CDR3 is given with its conserved first and last residue. A D gene is named only where the DNA matches it firmly.

j_call v_call d_call cdr3_aa cdr3_nt
TRBJ1-5 TRBV10-3 NA CAIRGDGGFNQPQHF TGTGCCATCAGGGGGGACGGGGGATTCAATCAGCCCCAGCATTTT
TRBJ2-7 TRBV10-1 TRBD2 CASSGLASGSYEQYF TGCGCCAGCAGTGGGCTCGCTAGCGGGAGCTACGAGCAGTACTTC
TRBJ1-1 TRBV15 TRBD1 CATGRGQLNTEAFF TGTGCCACCGGCAGGGGACAGTTGAACACTGAAGCTTTCTTT
TRBJ2-7 TRBV7-8 NA CASSLYYEQYF TGTGCCAGCAGCTTATACTACGAGCAGTACTTC
TRBJ2-7 TRBV4-3 NA CASSQEMDYPYEQYF TGCGCCAGCAGCCAAGAGATGGACTATCCTTACGAGCAGTACTTC
TRBJ2-3 TRBV5-6 TRBD2 CASSQLAGGTDTQYF TGTGCCAGCAGCCAACTAGCGGGAGGCACAGATACGCAGTATTTT
TRBJ1-3 TRBV7-9 NA CASSGADGGISGNTIYF TGTGCCAGCAGCGGTGCTGATGGAGGCATCTCTGGAAACACCATATATTTT
TRBJ1-1 TRBV18 TRBD1 CASSPTGAKNTEAFF TGTGCCAGCTCACCGACAGGGGCAAAGAACACTGAAGCTTTCTTT
TRBJ1-6 TRBV6-6 NA CASSPPGNSLNHF TGTGCCAGCAGCCCCCCCGGGAATTCACTAAACCACTTT
TRBJ2-7 TRBV28 NA CASSAPGLKSYEQYF TGTGCCAGCAGTGCTCCGGGACTTAAGTCCTACGAGCAGTACTTC
TRBJ1-4 TRBV6-6 TRBD1 CASSGQGATYEKLFF TGTGCCAGCAGCGGACAGGGGGCGACCTATGAAAAACTGTTTTTT
TRBJ1-2 TRBV29-1 NA CSVDEGVNYGYTF TGCAGCGTTGATGAGGGAGTGAACTATGGCTACACCTTC
TRBJ2-5 TRBV6-6 NA CASSYGGATYF TGTGCCAGCAGTTACGGCGGGGCCACTTACTTC
TRBJ2-7 TRBV6-1 NA CASGTVNSYEQYF TGTGCCAGCGGAACAGTAAACTCCTACGAGCAGTACTTC
TRBJ2-7 TRBV5-6 NA CASSPWAISYEQYF TGTGCCAGCAGCCCGTGGGCGATCTCCTACGAGCAGTACTTC
TRBJ1-1 TRBV28 TRBD1 CASSTVTGVNTEAFF TGTGCCAGCAGTACAGTCACAGGGGTCAACACTGAAGCTTTCTTT